This TCR beta chain was obtained from a study of post-analysis software for immune sequencing data (dated by TCRdb to 2015 to 2017). Context from the whole study: Disease courses on record covered relapsing-remitting, secondary progressive and progressive-relapsing multiple sclerosis, though some patients had no subtype annotation. A subset of samples was prepared in parallel using single-end sample barcoding, then pooled and co-amplified after Illumina adapter ligation. The patient repertoires were compared against fewer than twelve previously published healthy control repertoires obtained from donors aged 6 to 25 years. Overall results and qualifications from the work: When samples were clustered directly using the F measure, samples prepared in the same batch co-clustered strongly, which prompted a batch-effect correction. Significantly lower normalized Chao1 diversity was found in multiple sclerosis patients than in controls, suggesting substantial peripheral T-cell clonal expansion. The multiple sclerosis patient group was slightly younger than the control group. A handful of TRBV segments, including TRBV5-6, TRBV5-1 and TRBV20-1, were significantly more frequent in patients than controls.

To demonstrate the VDJtools post-analysis software, TCR beta repertoires were profiled from the peripheral blood of about 13 young patients with multiple sclerosis. The multiple sclerosis patients were children and adolescents ranging in age from 6 to 15 years. The germline V gene (reference sequence) supplies CDR1 DFQATT and CDR2 SNEGSKA. Compared with germline, V lacks 4 bases and J lacks 7 bases; bases without a gene match: 13. CDR3 length: 15 amino acids, cysteine to phenylalanine. Kept here is only the CDR3 DNA, which spans 45 bases and is read in frame from base 1. With respect to this clonotype: Its antigen specificity is not known. Base quality data are lacking; no much larger clone is found one base away.

The library was obtained by PCR. Reads for this sample came from an Illumina HiSeq 2500. To reduce PCR and sequencing biases, unique molecular identifiers were incorporated into the TCR beta cDNA libraries. Some 500,000 cDNA molecules were obtained for every 1 to 10 million input T cells, so each molecule roughly corresponded to one T cell. The patient libraries were prepared and sequenced with the same protocol used for the earlier healthy control dataset. Within a given batch, samples were prepared together, multiplexed and sequenced on the same HiSeq lane. The original methods were these. MIGEC handled the raw barcoded reads, throwing out single-read molecular identifier groups before consensus assembly and CDR3 extraction. VDJtools was used for post-analysis of the clonotype tables, with diversity normalized by down-sampling every dataset to the smallest sample size. To correct batch-related cross-sample contamination, repertoire overlap clustering matched CDR3 amino acid sequences but not nucleotide sequences. TCRdb trimmed the raw reads at Q25, called clones with MiXCR and kept productive beta chains. Rows are unified per CDR3 protein, each entry keeping the most common DNA and genes. TCRdb's processing, not the authors', yielded these V and J calls. This sample is represented by about 820,000 distinct CDR3 sequences; around 50% of them were singletons. The top ten clonotypes cover about 4.8% of the sample.

The TCR was taken from a girl aged 5-17 years with multiple sclerosis. Sequencing was done on a sample of blood. The rearranged chain carries TRBV20-1 and TRBJ2-5; TRBD2 lines up with 9 middle nucleotides. At the DNA level, the sequence is TGCAGTGCTAACAAACCCAGCGGGAGGTTTGTGACCCAGTACTTC. It is translated as CSANKPSGRFVTQYF.